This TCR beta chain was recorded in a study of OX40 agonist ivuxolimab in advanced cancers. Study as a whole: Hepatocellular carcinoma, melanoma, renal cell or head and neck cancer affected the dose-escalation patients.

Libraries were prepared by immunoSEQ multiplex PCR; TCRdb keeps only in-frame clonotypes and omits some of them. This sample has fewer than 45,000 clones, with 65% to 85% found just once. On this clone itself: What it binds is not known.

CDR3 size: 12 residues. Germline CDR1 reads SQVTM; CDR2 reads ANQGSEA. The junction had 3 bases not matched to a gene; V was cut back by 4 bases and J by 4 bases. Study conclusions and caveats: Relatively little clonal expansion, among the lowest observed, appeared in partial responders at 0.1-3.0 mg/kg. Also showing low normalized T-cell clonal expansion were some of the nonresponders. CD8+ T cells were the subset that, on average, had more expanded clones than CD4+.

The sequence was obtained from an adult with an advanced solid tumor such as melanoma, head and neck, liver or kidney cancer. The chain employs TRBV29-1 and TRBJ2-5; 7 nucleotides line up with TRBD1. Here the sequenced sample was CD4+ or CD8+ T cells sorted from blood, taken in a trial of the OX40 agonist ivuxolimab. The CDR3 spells CSVGYRGETQYF. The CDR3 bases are TGCAGCGTTGGTTACAGGGGAGAGACCCAGTACTTC.